One and the same sample provided the 32 T cell receptor beta chains below, sequenced in a study of CD8 T cells in ankylosing spondylitis. TCRdb reprocessed the 5' RACE reads with MiXCR, giving one entry per CDR3 protein. The sample comprises hundreds of thousands of distinct CDR3 sequences, 30% to 35% of which are singletons, and around 4% rests with the top ten. Source material: blood, either unsorted or a sorted T cell fraction (not recorded which). All receptors come from a male donor with ankylosing spondylitis or in good health (not recorded which).

The chain carries TRBV12-3 or TRBV12-4 and TRBJ1-4; D remains unclear. The V gene lost 2 bases and the J gene lost 2 bases, with 15 bases spanning the gap. This CDR3 comprises 17 residues. CDR3 nucleotides: TGTGCCAGCAGTTTAATACTGGCGCGCCCGACTAATGAAAAACTGTTTTTT. This translates into CASSLILARPTNEKLFF.

The chain combines TRBV27 with TRBJ1-5; no reliable D call. Germline lookup yields CDR1 MNHEY and CDR2 SMNVEV (reference sequence). This CDR3 has 14 amino acids. V gave up 0 bases and J gave up 3 bases, with 6 bases separating them. As DNA, the CDR3 is TGTGCCAGCAGTTTATCTTTCAACAATCAGCCCCAGCATTTT. It yields the protein CASSLSFNNQPQHF.

A few counts support this clonotype. V is TRBV20-1 and J is TRBJ2-3; D may match TRBD1 or TRBD2 (5 bases each). The CDR3 extends over 15 amino acids. The germline V and J ends were trimmed by 6 bases and 2 bases, with 18 bases remaining between them. Germline V CDR1 and CDR2: DFQATT, SNEGSKA (reference sequence). The CDR3 sequence is CSALHGAEPTDTQYF. As DNA, the CDR3 is TGCAGTGCCCTGCACGGGGCAGAGCCCACAGATACGCAGTATTTT.

This clonotype has only a few counts. V gene TRBV6-5 combines with J gene TRBJ1-4; no clear D gene. Germline CDR1 MNHEY, CDR2 SVGAGI. The V end was cut by 2 bases, the J end by 6 bases, with 13 bases between. The CDR3 loop spans 15 amino acids. CDR3 nucleotides: TGTGCCAGCAGTTACGCGGGCGGATTGGATGAAAAACTGTTTTTT. Amino acids: CASSYAGGLDEKLFF.

The chain is built from TRBV12-3 or TRBV12-4 and TRBJ1-5, with D possibly TRBD1 on 6 matching bases. V lost 6 bases and J 0 bases, leaving 9 bases between the germline ends. This CDR3 has 14 residues. In DNA, the CDR3 is TGTGCCAGCAGCACAGGGTTTAGCAATCAGCCCCAGCATTTT. It codes for CASSTGFSNQPQHF.

CDR3 coding DNA: TGTGCCAGCAGCTTAATGGCGGGGACACACTACGAGCAGTACTTC. Protein sequence: CASSLMAGTHYEQYF. The rearrangement uses TRBV7-3 and TRBJ2-7; D may be TRBD1 or TRBD2 (6 bases each). This CDR3 comprises 15 residues. The germline V gene encodes CDR1 SGHTA and CDR2 FQGTGA. V gave up 1 base and J gave up 3 bases, with 13 bases separating them.

The chain couples TRBV27 to TRBJ1-4; D is undetermined. The CDR3 is made up of 11 amino acids. Germline V gene lookup returns CDR1 MNHEY and CDR2 SMNVEV (reference sequence). V was shortened by 6 bases and J by 5 bases, with 4 bases between the two germline ends. The CDR3 DNA reads as TGTGCCAGCAGGGGAAATGAAAAACTGTTTTTT. It codes for CASRGNEKLFF. Full variable domain (missing parts from reference TRBV27 and TRBJ1-4): EAQVTQNPRYLITVTGKKLTVTCSQNMNHEYMSWYRQDPGLGLRQIYYSMNVEVTDKGDVPEGYKVSRKEKRNFPLILESPSPNQTSLYFCASRGNEKLFFGSGTQLSVL.

The chain joins TRBV11-2 to TRBJ1-2; D perhaps matches TRBD1 (5 bases). Deletions cut 5 bases from V and 6 bases from J, with 10 bases between. Germline V CDR1 and CDR2: SGHAT, FQNNGV. The CDR3 contains 12 residues. CDR3 nucleotides: TGTGCCAGCAGCCCCGGGGCAGATGGCTACACCTTC. Protein sequence: CASSPGADGYTF. The full variable domain, with the rest looked up from reference TRBV11-2 and TRBJ1-2, is EAGVAQSPRYKIIEKRQSVAFWCNPISGHATLYWYQQILGQGPKLLIQFQNNGVVDDSQLPKDRFSAERLKGVDSTLKIQPAKLEDSAVYLCASSPGADGYTFGSGTRLTVV.

V gene TRBV6-5 combines with J gene TRBJ2-1; unclear D gene. Germline values: CDR1 MNHEY, CDR2 SVGAGI. The V end was cut by 10 bases, the J end by 8 bases, with 12 bases between. This CDR3 spans 11 amino acids. The CDR3 DNA reads TGTGCCACTTTAAGGAGAGATGAGCAGTTCTTC. Translation: CATLRRDEQFF.

The V call is TRBV29-1, the J call TRBJ1-2; a weak D match, TRBD1 (6 bases). This CDR3 spans 14 amino acids. Trimming took 1 base from V and 3 from J, leaving 12 bases between them. The germline gives CDR1 SQVTM, CDR2 ANQGSEA. The DNA of the CDR3 is TGCAGCGTTGAAGTAACCAGGGGTGACTATGGCTACACCTTC. Its translation: CSVEVTRGDYGYTF.

V usage is TRBV2 and J usage is TRBJ2-1; 7 nucleotides match TRBD1. Germline V lookup: CDR1 SNHLY, CDR2 FYNNEI. V lost 3 bases and J lost 7; bases outside the gene matches: 0. The CDR3 extends over 12 amino acids. CDR3 bases: TGTGCCAGCAGTGAGACAGGGAATGAGCAGTTCTTC. It specifies CASSETGNEQFF.

The chain has TRBV15 and TRBJ1-2, with D unclear. Between the trimmed V and J ends, which lost 0 bases and 9 bases, there was a span of 8 bases. The germline V gene encodes CDR1 LNHNV and CDR2 YYDKDF (reference sequence). CDR3 size: 12 residues. CDR3 sequence (DNA): TGTGCCACCAGCAGAGATGGGTATAGCTACACCTTC. This gives the protein CATSRDGYSYTF.

This clonotype is a singleton in its sample. This rearrangement joins TRBV29-1 to TRBJ2-2, with a tentative D call TRBD2 (5 bases). The V gene's germline CDR1 is SQVTM and CDR2 ANQGSEA. Trimming stripped 7 bases from V and 6 bases from J, with 9 bases between. The CDR3 extends over 11 amino acids. CDR3 DNA sequence: TGCAGCGCCGAGGGTTCCGGGGAGCTGTTTTTT. Its translation: CSAEGSGELFF.

A few counts support this clonotype. The rearrangement joins TRBV6-5 to TRBJ1-6; D not certain. Germline loops: CDR1 MNHEY, CDR2 SVGAGI. The V end was cut by 2 bases, the J end by 7 bases, with 9 bases between. CDR3 length: 14 residues. This chain's CDR3 is CASSYGVSNSPLHF. DNA of the CDR3: TGTGCCAGCAGTTACGGTGTCAGCAATTCACCCCTCCACTTT.

The rearrangement links TRBV20-1 to TRBJ2-7, with 8 bases identical to TRBD2. The CDR3 consists of 15 residues. Germline trimming cut 6 bases from V and 6 bases from J; bases unmatched to any gene: 16. The germline V gene has CDR1 DFQATT and CDR2 SNEGSKA (reference sequence). CDR3 nucleotide sequence: TGCAGTGCCTTATCCGGGACTAGAGGAGGGCTCGAGCAGTACTTC. It encodes CSALSGTRGGLEQYF.

This clonotype was detected ten times or more. The J gene is TRBJ2-7, the V gene TRBV20-1, with TRBD1 matching over 11 bases. The CDR3 runs 14 residues. In germline, CDR1 is DFQATT, CDR2 SNEGSKA (reference sequence). V lost 6 bases, J lost 4 bases, and 8 bases stayed unmatched. The CDR3 DNA follows: TGCAGTGCCACCGGGACAGGGGGAGGATACGAGCAGTACTTC. Translation gives CSATGTGGGYEQYF.

This clonotype occurred a few times. The chain employs TRBV10-3 and TRBJ1-1; no clear D. The V end was cut by 0 bases, the J end by 0 bases, with 11 bases between. Germline CDR1 and CDR2: ENHRY and SYGVKD. CDR3 length equals 16 residues. The CDR3 protein is CAISESIAGLNTEAFF. Here the CDR3 DNA reads TGTGCCATCAGTGAGTCGATCGCGGGTTTGAACACTGAAGCTTTCTTT.

This clonotype was seen at least ten times. The CDR3 is CSAAQGNTEAFF. In DNA form, the CDR3 reads TGCAGTGCTGCCCAGGGGAACACTGAAGCTTTCTTT. The chain recombines TRBV20-1 with TRBJ1-1; D might be TRBD1 (5 bases). The CDR3 spans 12 residues. The V gene's germline CDR1 is DFQATT and CDR2 SNEGSKA (reference sequence). With 5 bases removed from V and 1 base from J, the gap between germline ends came to 8 bases.

The chain joins TRBV7-9 to TRBJ2-1; D ambiguous. The V end was cut by 5 bases, the J end by 3 bases, with 5 bases between. This CDR3 has 12 residues. Germline CDR1 reads SEHNR; CDR2 reads FQNEAQ (reference sequence). CDR3 nucleotide sequence: TGTGCCAGCAGCGGAAACTACAATGAGCAGTTCTTC. This translates into CASSGNYNEQFF.

V and J are TRBV12-3 or TRBV12-4 and TRBJ2-5; D remains unclear. V was trimmed by 6 bases and J by 5 bases, leaving 16 bases between them. The CDR3 sequence is 14 residues long. CDR3 residues: CASSRNPEVETQYF. The DNA of the CDR3 is TGTGCCAGCAGCCGAAACCCAGAGGTTGAGACCCAGTACTTC.

The J gene is TRBJ1-6, the V gene TRBV5-1; the D is unclear. V was cut by 0 bases and J by 8 bases, with 18 bases left in between. The V gene's germline CDR1 is SGHRS and CDR2 YFSETQ. CDR3 length equals 17 residues. CDR3 protein: CASSLVGYPSSDSPLHF. Written as DNA, the CDR3 is TGCGCCAGCAGCTTGGTTGGATACCCGAGCTCTGATTCACCCCTCCACTTT.

V and J are TRBV20-1 and TRBJ2-3; D is unresolved. This CDR3 is 14 amino acids long. The V gene lost 1 base and the J gene lost 7 bases, with 15 bases spanning the gap. Germline CDR1 DFQATT, CDR2 SNEGSKA (reference sequence). The CDR3 DNA follows: TGCAGTGCTAGAGGCCTCTCTGACGGCTATACGCAGTATTTT. It yields the protein CSARGLSDGYTQYF.

There are a few counts of this clonotype. In nucleotides, the CDR3 is TGCAGCGTTGAAGATCCCGCCGCTTATGGCTACACCTTC. Translated: CSVEDPAAYGYTF. The V and J genes are TRBV29-1 and TRBJ1-2; no reliable D call. Germline V gene sequence: CDR1 SQVTM, CDR2 ANQGSEA. Trimming shortened V by 0 bases and J by 5 bases, and 10 bases separated the two germline ends. The CDR3 runs to 13 residues.

The V gene is TRBV20-1, the J gene TRBJ2-7; TRBD2 is a possible D gene (5 bases). CDR3 size: 13 residues. Germline CDR1 is DFQATT and CDR2 is SNEGSKA (reference sequence). Trimming stripped 0 bases from V and 9 bases from J, with 15 bases between. The CDR3 nucleotides are TGCAGTGCTAGAGATGGTCTAGCCGCGCGGCAGTACTTC. This gives the protein CSARDGLAARQYF.

This clonotype has only a few counts. Relative to the germline gene, one junction end is altered; a read error may explain this. The chain employs TRBV7-7 and TRBJ2-1, with TRBD1 matching 7 bases. The CDR3 spans 14 residues. Germline values: CDR1 SSHAT, CDR2 FNYEAQ (reference sequence). CDR3 sequence reads: CASSPRQGGDEQFF. In DNA, the CDR3 is TGTGCTAGCAGCCCCCGACAGGGCGGCGATGAGCAGTTCTTC.

This clonotype was observed many times. The chain links TRBV20-1 to TRBJ2-3; TRBD2 might be the D (6 bases). This CDR3 has 13 residues. V dropped 7 bases and J dropped 2 bases, with 13 bases sitting between them. In germline, CDR1 is DFQATT, CDR2 SNEGSKA (reference sequence). CDR3 amino acids: CSEVGGPTDTQYF. The CDR3 nucleotides are TGCAGTGAAGTGGGGGGTCCCACAGATACGCAGTATTTT.

This chain joins TRBV5-5 and TRBJ2-5; D gene uncertain. This CDR3 spans 14 amino acids. With 3 bases removed from V and 4 bases from J, the gap between germline ends came to 13 bases. Germline CDR1 and CDR2: SGHKS and YYEKEE (reference sequence). CDR3 residues: CASSYTASGETQYF. CDR3 sequence (DNA): TGTGCCAGCAGCTATACAGCATCCGGAGAGACCCAGTACTTC.

The V gene is TRBV5-1, the J gene TRBJ1-2, with D hard to call. V was clipped by 2 bases and J by 2 bases, with 7 bases between them. The CDR3 runs to 13 residues. Looked up from germline, CDR1 is SGHRS and CDR2 is YFSETQ. This CDR3 reads CASSFTDNYGYTF. CDR3 DNA: TGCGCCAGCAGCTTTACGGACAACTATGGCTACACCTTC.

V usage is TRBV5-5 and J usage is TRBJ2-5; 10 bases are a match to TRBD1. The junction had 2 bases not matched to a gene; V was cut back by 3 bases and J by 3 bases. The CDR3 loop spans 14 amino acids. Germline lookup yields CDR1 SGHKS and CDR2 YYEKEE (reference sequence). The CDR3 nucleotides read TGTGCCAGCAGCTCCGGGACAGGGGAAGAGACCCAGTACTTC. This gives the protein CASSSGTGEETQYF. Looking up the rest from reference TRBV5-5 and TRBJ2-5 gives the full variable domain: DAGVTQSPTHLIKTRGQQVTLRCSPISGHKSVSWYQQVLGQGPQFIFQYYEKEERGRGNFPDRFSARQFPNYSSELNVNALLLGDSALYLCASSSGTGEETQYFGPGTRLLVL.

This clonotype has only a few counts. The chain links TRBV11-2 to TRBJ2-7, with 10 bases aligning to TRBD1. Germline assignment: CDR1 SGHAT and CDR2 FQNNGV. The length of the CDR3 is 14 residues. J gave up 2 bases and V 8 bases, and 6 bases lay outside the gene matches. The CDR3 spells CASGRTGGPYEQYF. CDR3 DNA sequence: TGTGCCAGCGGTAGGACAGGGGGGCCCTACGAGCAGTACTTC.

This sequence joins TRBV11-2 and TRBJ2-7; 7 bases match TRBD2. V was pared by 2 bases and J by 6 bases, with 7 bases of the junction left unmatched. CDR1 and CDR2 from the germline V gene are SGHAT and FQNNGV. This CDR3 comprises 14 residues. CDR3: CASSLQRGSIEQYF. In nucleotides, the CDR3 is TGTGCCAGCAGCTTACAGCGGGGATCTATCGAGCAGTACTTC. The whole variable domain, remainder taken from reference TRBV11-2 and TRBJ2-7, is EAGVAQSPRYKIIEKRQSVAFWCNPISGHATLYWYQQILGQGPKLLIQFQNNGVVDDSQLPKDRFSAERLKGVDSTLKIQPAKLEDSAVYLCASSLQRGSIEQYFGPGTRLTVT.

This clonotype was seen more than once but under ten times. The CDR3 loop is CASSQTSGQYYEQYF. In DNA, the CDR3 is TGTGCCAGCAGCCAGACGTCGGGACAGTACTACGAGCAGTACTTC. This chain connects TRBV9 to TRBJ2-7; 7 bases line up with TRBD1. J lost 3 bases, V lost 4 bases, and 10 bases had no gene match. CDR1 and CDR2 from the germline V gene are SGDLS and YYNGEE. The CDR3 has 15 amino acids.